The 13 T cell receptor beta chains below come from one sample, sequenced in a study of cytomegalovirus exposure and HLA in healthy donors. Libraries were prepared by immunoSEQ multiplex PCR; TCRdb keeps only in-frame clonotypes and omits some of them. The table shows some 59,000 clones, with roughly 87% occurring only once. Material for sequencing was PBMCs. These receptors all come from a woman aged 18-29 years in good health and CMV-seronegative.

This clone occurred once. A far bigger clonotype differs at one base, so this is likely a read error. Distinct nucleotide sequences in the sample also encode this CDR3. V is TRBV5-1 and J is TRBJ2-7; 11 bases fit TRBD2. The ends lost 0 bases at V and 6 bases at J; junction bases unmatched: 5. This CDR3 is built from 15 residues. CDR1 SGHRS and CDR2 YFSETQ come from the germline V gene. In DNA, the CDR3 is TGCGCCAGCAGCTTGGAACTAGCGGGAGCCCCCGAGCAGTACTTC. It codes for CASSLELAGAPEQYF.

In its sample, this clone was seen once. This chain uses TRBV14 with TRBJ2-1; no clear D. The CDR3 spans 13 residues. CDR1 is SGHDN and CDR2 is FVKESK in the germline V gene. The V gene lost 3 bases and the J gene lost 7 bases, with 10 bases spanning the gap. The CDR3 DNA sequence: TGTGCCAGCAGCCAGTCAGCGATTAATGAGCAGTTCTTC. As protein: CASSQSAINEQFF.

The chain is built from TRBV28 and TRBJ2-3; TRBD2 is a possible D gene (5 bases). The CDR3 runs to 14 residues. Germline CDR1 reads MDHEN; CDR2 reads SYDVKM. V was clipped by 2 bases and J by 3 bases, with 9 bases between them. The CDR3 spells CASSLEGGTDTQYF. CDR3 sequence (DNA): TGTGCCAGCAGTTTAGAGGGCGGGACAGATACGCAGTATTTT. Full variable domain (outside the CDR3, taken from reference TRBV28 and TRBJ2-3): DVKVTQSSRYLVKRTGEKVFLECVQDMDHENMFWYRQDPGLGLRLIYFSYDVKMKEKGDIPEGYSVSREKKERFSLILESASTNQTSMYLCASSLEGGTDTQYFGPGTRLTVL.

The J gene is TRBJ1-2, the V gene TRBV6-5; D remains ambiguous. Germline CDR1 MNHEY, CDR2 SVGAGI. V was shortened by 5 bases and J by 2 bases, with 12 bases between the two germline ends. The CDR3 consists of 14 residues. The CDR3 coding sequence is TGTGCCAGCAGTAGAGGTGGAGTAAACTATGGCTACACCTTC. It yields the protein CASSRGGVNYGYTF.

This clone was seen a single time. The chain links TRBV27 to TRBJ1-4; D is unresolved. Trimming took off 5 bases at V and 6 bases at J, with 10 bases between the two ends. CDR1 is MNHEY and CDR2 is SMNVEV in the germline V gene (reference sequence). The CDR3 loop spans 13 amino acids. CDR3 amino acids: CASSPRRYEKLFF. The CDR3, as DNA: TGTGCCAGCAGTCCCCGGCGGTATGAAAAACTGTTTTTT.

This clone is a singleton in its sample. The chain is built from TRBV29-1 and TRBJ2-1, with 10 bases lining up with TRBD2. Per the germline V gene, CDR1 is SQVTM and CDR2 is ANQGSEA. The length of the CDR3 is 14 residues. Trimming at V came to 5 bases and at J to 5 bases, leaving 6 bases not matched to a gene. The CDR3 DNA reads TGCAGCGTTCCGGGACTAGCGAGGGACAATGAGCAGTTCTTC. Its protein is CSVPGLARDNEQFF.

V usage is TRBV2 and J usage is TRBJ2-7; 7 bases are a match to TRBD1. V trimming: 2 bases; J trimming: 3 bases; junction bases outside the gene matches: 4. CDR3 length: 14 amino acids. In germline, CDR1 is SNHLY, CDR2 FYNNEI. Here the CDR3 reads CASSEPAGGYEQYF. The CDR3 bases are TGTGCCAGCAGTGAACCGGCAGGGGGCTACGAGCAGTACTTC.

V gene TRBV4-3 combines with J gene TRBJ1-2; TRBD1 matches at 8 bases. The CDR3 has 15 amino acids. V was pared by 4 bases and J by 0 bases, with 4 bases of the junction left unmatched. In germline, CDR1 is LGHNA, CDR2 YSLEER. CDR3 nucleotides: TGCGCCAGCAGCCCCTGGACAGGGTCTAACTATGGCTACACCTTC. As protein: CASSPWTGSNYGYTF.

This chain uses TRBV30 with TRBJ2-2; possibly TRBD1 for D (5 bases). V was trimmed by 1 base and J by 6 bases, leaving 6 bases between them. Germline V gives CDR1 GTSNPN, CDR2 SVGIG (reference sequence). The CDR3 has 12 residues. CDR3 sequence: CAWSEGSGELFF. The CDR3 DNA follows: TGTGCCTGGAGTGAGGGGTCCGGGGAGCTGTTTTTT.

V usage is TRBV9 and J usage is TRBJ2-2; 8 nucleotides line up with TRBD2. Germline V CDR1 and CDR2: SGDLS, YYNGEE. V was pared by 1 base and J by 7 bases, with 9 bases of the junction left unmatched. CDR3 length: 16 amino acids. Here the CDR3 DNA reads TGTGCCAGCAGCGTACTGCCAGCGGGGGCGGGCGGGGAGCTGTTTTTT. Translating gives CASSVLPAGAGGELFF.

V gene TRBV6-5 combines with J gene TRBJ1-4; TRBD1 matches at 8 bases. From germline, CDR1 is MNHEY and CDR2 SVGAGI. The CDR3 has 16 residues. V shed 3 bases, J shed 6 bases, and the junction held 9 bases outside the gene matches. CDR3 amino acids: CASSYWGRGLDEKLFF. CDR3 nucleotides: TGTGCCAGCAGTTATTGGGGCAGGGGGCTGGATGAAAAACTGTTTTTT.

The rearrangement joins TRBV30 to TRBJ2-2; D ambiguous. The CDR3 is made up of 13 amino acids. Germline assignment: CDR1 GTSNPN and CDR2 SVGIG (reference sequence). Trimming cost V 5 bases and J 1 base, with 8 bases left between them. This CDR3 is CAWDKMNTGELFF. CDR3 DNA sequence: TGTGCCTGGGACAAGATGAACACCGGGGAGCTGTTTTTT.

The gene calls are TRBV2 and TRBJ2-2, with D hard to call. Trimming took 2 bases from V and 2 from J, leaving 6 bases between them. This CDR3 comprises 14 residues. The germline CDR1 and CDR2 sequences are SNHLY and FYNNEI. In nucleotides, the CDR3 is TGTGCCAGCAGTGAACTAGTCAACACCGGGGAGCTGTTTTTT. It codes for CASSELVNTGELFF.